The rows below give T cell receptor beta chains drawn from one sample of a study of vaccination and CD4 T cells after COVID-19. These receptors' antigens are unknown. TCRdb re-derived calls from the PCR reads in MiXCR, one entry per CDR3 protein. The data show 9,500 to 15,000 distinct CDR3 sequences, approximately 50% seen once. Input material: CD4+ T cells from blood, cultured in vitro. Receptors were obtained from a human donor who had recovered from COVID-19. CDR3s include the opening cysteine and the closing phenylalanine or tryptophan. The order of the fields is D gene, CDR3 length, clone size, V gene, J gene, CDR3 DNA, CDR3 protein. A D gene is named only where the DNA matches it firmly. Only some rows state a clone size, as once, few, many or a class for expanded clones.

D gene: TRBD2; CDR3 length: 14; clone size: .; V gene: TRBV20-1; J gene: TRBJ2-1; CDR3 DNA: TGCAGTGCTAGAGATCAGCGGGGGTCGGATGAGCAGTTCTTC; CDR3 protein: CSARDQRGSDEQFF
D gene: .; CDR3 length: 18; clone size: .; V gene: TRBV6-2/TRBV6-3; J gene: TRBJ2-2; CDR3 DNA: TGTGCCAGCACCGATAAACCACGCCCGGGACGGCCGACCGGGGAGCTGTTTTTT; CDR3 protein: CASTDKPRPGRPTGELFF
D gene: .; CDR3 length: 12; clone size: .; V gene: TRBV2; J gene: TRBJ2-3; CDR3 DNA: TGTGCCAGCAGTGAAATAGGTGATACGCAGTATTTT; CDR3 protein: CASSEIGDTQYF
D gene: .; CDR3 length: 14; clone size: .; V gene: TRBV6-1; J gene: TRBJ2-3; CDR3 DNA: TGTGCCAGCAGTGACCGATGGAGCGCAGATACGCAGTATTTT; CDR3 protein: CASSDRWSADTQYF
D gene: .; CDR3 length: 13; clone size: .; V gene: TRBV28; J gene: TRBJ2-3; CDR3 DNA: TGTGCCAGCAGGGGAGGTACAGAGGATACGCAGTATTTT; CDR3 protein: CASRGGTEDTQYF
D gene: TRBD1; CDR3 length: 12; clone size: few; V gene: TRBV20-1; J gene: TRBJ1-2; CDR3 DNA: TGCAGTGGGGACAGGACTAACTATGGCTACACCTTC; CDR3 protein: CSGDRTNYGYTF
D gene: TRBD1; CDR3 length: 16; clone size: .; V gene: TRBV6-2/TRBV6-3; J gene: TRBJ2-3; CDR3 DNA: TGTGCCAGCAGTTACTCGAGGACAGGGGGCCGAGATACGCAGTATTTT; CDR3 protein: CASSYSRTGGRDTQYF
D gene: TRBD2; CDR3 length: 16; clone size: once; V gene: TRBV7-6; J gene: TRBJ2-7; CDR3 DNA: TGTGCCAGCAGCTTACCTCTACTAGCGGGAGTGGACGAGCAGTACTTC; CDR3 protein: CASSLPLLAGVDEQYF
D gene: .; CDR3 length: 13; clone size: .; V gene: TRBV27; J gene: TRBJ2-7; CDR3 DNA: TGTGCCAGCAGTTCCCAGGGGGGCTACGAGCAGTACTTC; CDR3 protein: CASSSQGGYEQYF
D gene: TRBD1; CDR3 length: 13; clone size: .; V gene: TRBV19; J gene: TRBJ1-1; CDR3 DNA: TGTGCCAGTAGCAGGGGGCCGGGCACTGAAGCTTTCTTT; CDR3 protein: CASSRGPGTEAFF
D gene: .; CDR3 length: 14; clone size: .; V gene: TRBV28; J gene: TRBJ1-6; CDR3 DNA: TGTGCCAGCAGTTTGAACCAAAGGGATTCACCCCTCCACTTT; CDR3 protein: CASSLNQRDSPLHF
D gene: TRBD2; CDR3 length: 15; clone size: .; V gene: TRBV12-3/TRBV12-4; J gene: TRBJ2-1; CDR3 DNA: TGTGCCACCAGGAGATCGGGAGGCGCCTACAATGAGCAGTTCTTC; CDR3 protein: CATRRSGGAYNEQFF
D gene: .; CDR3 length: 13; clone size: few; V gene: TRBV14; J gene: TRBJ2-4; CDR3 DNA: TGTGCCAGCAGCCTTCGGCGTCAGGGGATTCAGTACTTC; CDR3 protein: CASSLRRQGIQYF
D gene: TRBD1; CDR3 length: 15; clone size: .; V gene: TRBV7-6; J gene: TRBJ2-3; CDR3 DNA: TGTGCCAGCAGCTTAGCCGTGACAGGGGCAGATACGCAGTATTTT; CDR3 protein: CASSLAVTGADTQYF
D gene: TRBD1; CDR3 length: 16; clone size: .; V gene: TRBV18; J gene: TRBJ1-2; CDR3 DNA: TGTGCCAGCTCACCAAAGACAGGGGGTGAGAACTATGGCTACACCTTC; CDR3 protein: CASSPKTGGENYGYTF
D gene: .; CDR3 length: 12; clone size: .; V gene: TRBV5-4; J gene: TRBJ1-6; CDR3 DNA: TGTGCCAGCAGCCCCCAGGGAGAACCCCTCCACTTT; CDR3 protein: CASSPQGEPLHF
D gene: TRBD2; CDR3 length: 17; clone size: .; V gene: TRBV10-3; J gene: TRBJ2-5; CDR3 DNA: TGTGCCATCAGTGAGTCGACTAGCGGGAGGGGCCAAGAGACCCAGTACTTC; CDR3 protein: CAISESTSGRGQETQYF
D gene: TRBD1; CDR3 length: 14; clone size: .; V gene: TRBV29-1; J gene: TRBJ2-7; CDR3 DNA: TGCAGCGTTGAGGGACAGCTGTCCCCCTACGAGCAGTACTTC; CDR3 protein: CSVEGQLSPYEQYF
D gene: .; CDR3 length: 13; clone size: .; V gene: TRBV19; J gene: TRBJ1-1; CDR3 DNA: TGTGCCAGTAGTATAACACGGAACACTGAAGCTTTCTTT; CDR3 protein: CASSITRNTEAFF
D gene: .; CDR3 length: 14; clone size: .; V gene: TRBV7-2; J gene: TRBJ2-3; CDR3 DNA: TGTGCCAGCAGCTTCATGGGAACCACAGATACGCAGTATTTT; CDR3 protein: CASSFMGTTDTQYF
D gene: .; CDR3 length: 14; clone size: .; V gene: TRBV25-1; J gene: TRBJ1-1; CDR3 DNA: TGTGCCAGCACCCAGAGCAGGTTTGGAAGTGAAGCTTTCTTT; CDR3 protein: CASTQSRFGSEAFF
D gene: .; CDR3 length: 13; clone size: .; V gene: TRBV6-5; J gene: TRBJ1-6; CDR3 DNA: TGTGCCAGCAGTTACCAAGAAAATTCACCCCTCCACTTT; CDR3 protein: CASSYQENSPLHF